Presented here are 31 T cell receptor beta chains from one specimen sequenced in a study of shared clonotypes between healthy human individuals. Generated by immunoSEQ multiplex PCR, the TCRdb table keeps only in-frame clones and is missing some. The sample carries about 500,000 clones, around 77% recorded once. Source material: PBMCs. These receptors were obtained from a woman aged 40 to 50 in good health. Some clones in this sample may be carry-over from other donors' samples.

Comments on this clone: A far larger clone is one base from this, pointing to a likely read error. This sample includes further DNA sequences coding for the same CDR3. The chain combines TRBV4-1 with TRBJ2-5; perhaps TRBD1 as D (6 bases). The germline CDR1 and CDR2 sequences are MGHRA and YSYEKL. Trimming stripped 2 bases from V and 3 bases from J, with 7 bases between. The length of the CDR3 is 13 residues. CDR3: CASSQRTEETQYF. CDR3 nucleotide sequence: TGCGCCAGCAGCCAACGGACAGAAGAGACCCAGTACTTC.

CDR3 in DNA: TGCGCCAGCAGCTTGGTGACTAGAGGGGGCACCGGGGAGCTGTTTTTT. Its translation is CASSLVTRGGTGELFF. The chain combines TRBV5-1 with TRBJ2-2; D is possibly TRBD1 or TRBD2 (6 bases each). CDR1 is SGHRS, CDR2 YFSETQ, per germline. Trimming pared 0 bases from V and 4 bases from J, leaving 13 bases between. The CDR3 contains 16 residues.

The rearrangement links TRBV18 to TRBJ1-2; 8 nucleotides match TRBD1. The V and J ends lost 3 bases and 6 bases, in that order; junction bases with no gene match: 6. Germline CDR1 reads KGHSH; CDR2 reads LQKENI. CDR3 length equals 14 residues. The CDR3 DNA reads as TGTGCCAGCTCACCGTACAGGGGGTCGGATGGCTACACCTTC. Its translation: CASSPYRGSDGYTF.

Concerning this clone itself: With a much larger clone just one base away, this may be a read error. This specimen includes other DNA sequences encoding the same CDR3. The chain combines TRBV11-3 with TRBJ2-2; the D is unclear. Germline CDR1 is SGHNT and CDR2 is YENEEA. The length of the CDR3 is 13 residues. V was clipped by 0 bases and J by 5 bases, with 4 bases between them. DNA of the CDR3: TGTGCCAGCAGCTTAGAGCGAACCGGGGAGCTGTTTTTT. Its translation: CASSLERTGELFF. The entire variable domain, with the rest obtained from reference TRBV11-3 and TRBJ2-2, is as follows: EAGVVQSPRYKIIEKKQPVAFWCNPISGHNTLYWYLQNLGQGPELLIRYENEEAVDDSQLPKDRFSAERLKGVDSTLKIQPAELGDSAVYLCASSLERTGELFFGEGSRLTVL.

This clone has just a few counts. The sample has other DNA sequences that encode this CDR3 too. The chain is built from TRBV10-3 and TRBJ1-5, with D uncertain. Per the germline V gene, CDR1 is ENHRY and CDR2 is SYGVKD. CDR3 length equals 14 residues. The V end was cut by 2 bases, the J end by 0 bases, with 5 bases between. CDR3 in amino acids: CAISENYSNQPQHF. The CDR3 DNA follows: TGTGCCATCAGTGAGAATTATAGCAATCAGCCCCAGCATTTT.

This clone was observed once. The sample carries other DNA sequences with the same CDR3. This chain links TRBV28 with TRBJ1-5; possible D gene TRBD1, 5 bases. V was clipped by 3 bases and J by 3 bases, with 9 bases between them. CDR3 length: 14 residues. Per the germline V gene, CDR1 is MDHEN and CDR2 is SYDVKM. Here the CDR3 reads CASSLGGINQPQHF. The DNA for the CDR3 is TGTGCCAGCAGTTTGGGGGGTATCAATCAGCCCCAGCATTTT. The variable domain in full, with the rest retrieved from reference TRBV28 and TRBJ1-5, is DVKVTQSSRYLVKRTGEKVFLECVQDMDHENMFWYRQDPGLGLRLIYFSYDVKMKEKGDIPEGYSVSREKKERFSLILESASTNQTSMYLCASSLGGINQPQHFGDGTRLSIL.

The CDR3 DNA reads TGTGCCACCCGGACAGGAGGATATAGCAATCAGCCCCAGCATTTT. As protein: CATRTGGYSNQPQHF. The rearrangement uses TRBV28 and TRBJ1-5, with 7 positions matching TRBD1. CDR3 length: 15 amino acids. CDR1 is MDHEN and CDR2 is SYDVKM in the germline V gene. The V and J ends lost 10 bases and 0 bases, in that order; junction bases with no gene match: 9.

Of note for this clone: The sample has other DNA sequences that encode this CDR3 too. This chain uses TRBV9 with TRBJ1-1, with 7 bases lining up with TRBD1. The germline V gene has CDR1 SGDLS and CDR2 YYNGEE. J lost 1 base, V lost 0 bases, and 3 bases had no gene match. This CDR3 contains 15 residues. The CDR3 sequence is CASSVAPGGNTEAFF. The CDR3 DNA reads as TGTGCCAGCAGCGTAGCCCCAGGGGGGAACACTGAAGCTTTCTTT.

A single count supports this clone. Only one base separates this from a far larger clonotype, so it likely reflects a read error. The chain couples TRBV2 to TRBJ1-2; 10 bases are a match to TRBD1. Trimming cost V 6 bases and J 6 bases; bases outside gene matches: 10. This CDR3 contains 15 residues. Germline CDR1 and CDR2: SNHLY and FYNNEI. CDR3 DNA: TGTGCCAGCAGGCGGGACAGGGGCTCAGCTAATGGCTACACCTTC. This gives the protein CASRRDRGSANGYTF.

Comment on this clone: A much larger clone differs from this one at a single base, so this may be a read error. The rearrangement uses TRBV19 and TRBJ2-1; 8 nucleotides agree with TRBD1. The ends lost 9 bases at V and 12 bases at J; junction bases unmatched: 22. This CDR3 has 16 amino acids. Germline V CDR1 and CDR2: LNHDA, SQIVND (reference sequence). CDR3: CASRGDRGRRTGGQFF. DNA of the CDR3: TGTGCCAGCCGAGGAGACAGGGGACGGCGTACCGGTGGGCAGTTCTTC. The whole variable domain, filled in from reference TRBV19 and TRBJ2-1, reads DGGITQSPKYLFRKEGQNVTLSCEQNLNHDAMYWYRQDPGQGLRLIYYSQIVNDFQKGDIAEGYSVSREKKESFPLTVTSAQKNPTAFYLCASRGDRGRRTGGQFFGPGTRLTVL.

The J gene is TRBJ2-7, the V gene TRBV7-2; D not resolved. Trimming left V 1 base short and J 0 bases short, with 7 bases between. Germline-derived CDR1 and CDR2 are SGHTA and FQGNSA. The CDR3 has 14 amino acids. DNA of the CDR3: TGTGCCAGCAGCTTAGGAGCAGTCTCCTACGAGCAGTACTTC. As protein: CASSLGAVSYEQYF.

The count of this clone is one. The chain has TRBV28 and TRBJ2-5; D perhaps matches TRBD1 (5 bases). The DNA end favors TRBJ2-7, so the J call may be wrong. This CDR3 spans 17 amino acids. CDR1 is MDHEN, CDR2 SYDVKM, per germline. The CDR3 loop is CASSFGAQSGYLYEQYF. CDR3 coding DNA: TGTGCCAGCAGTTTTGGGGCCCAATCGGGTTACCTCTACGAGCAGTACTTC.

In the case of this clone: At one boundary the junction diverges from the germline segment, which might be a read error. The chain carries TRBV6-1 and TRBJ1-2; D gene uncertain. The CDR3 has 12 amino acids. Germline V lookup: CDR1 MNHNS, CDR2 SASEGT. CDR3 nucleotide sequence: TGTGCTAGCAGTGCCAGGACGGGTGGCTACACCTTC. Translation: CASSARTGGYTF.

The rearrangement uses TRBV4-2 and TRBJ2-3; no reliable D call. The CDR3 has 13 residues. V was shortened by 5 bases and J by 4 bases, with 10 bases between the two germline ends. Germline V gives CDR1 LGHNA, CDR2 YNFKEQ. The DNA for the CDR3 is TGTGCCAGCAGCAACCTAAACGCAGATACGCAGTATTTT. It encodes CASSNLNADTQYF.

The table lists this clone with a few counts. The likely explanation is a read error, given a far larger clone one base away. The CDR3 reads CAWGPRRLAFF. The CDR3 DNA sequence: TGTGCCTGGGGACCGAGACGTTTGGCTTTCTTT. The chain recombines TRBV30 with TRBJ1-1; D ambiguous. Trimming pared 5 bases from V and 11 bases from J, leaving 15 bases between. Germline V gene data show CDR1 as GTSNPN and CDR2 as SVGIG (reference sequence). There are 11 residues in the CDR3.

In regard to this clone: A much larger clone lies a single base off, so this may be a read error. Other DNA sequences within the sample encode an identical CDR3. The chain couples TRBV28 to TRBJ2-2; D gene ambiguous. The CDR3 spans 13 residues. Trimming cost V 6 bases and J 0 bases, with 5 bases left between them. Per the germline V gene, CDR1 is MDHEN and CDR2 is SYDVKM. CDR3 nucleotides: TGTGCCAGCAGAGGACCGAACACCGGGGAGCTGTTTTTT. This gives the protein CASRGPNTGELFF.

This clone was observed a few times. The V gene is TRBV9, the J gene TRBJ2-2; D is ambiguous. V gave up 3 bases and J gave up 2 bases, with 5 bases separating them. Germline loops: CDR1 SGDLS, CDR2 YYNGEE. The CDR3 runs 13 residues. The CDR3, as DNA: TGTGCCAGCAGCGGCATAAACACCGGGGAGCTGTTTTTT. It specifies CASSGINTGELFF.

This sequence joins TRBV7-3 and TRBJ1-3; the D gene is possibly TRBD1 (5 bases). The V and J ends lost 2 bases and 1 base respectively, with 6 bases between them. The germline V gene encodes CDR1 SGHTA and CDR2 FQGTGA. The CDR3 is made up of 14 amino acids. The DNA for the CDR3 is TGTGCCAGCAGCTTAGACAGATCTGGAAACACCATATATTTT. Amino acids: CASSLDRSGNTIYF.

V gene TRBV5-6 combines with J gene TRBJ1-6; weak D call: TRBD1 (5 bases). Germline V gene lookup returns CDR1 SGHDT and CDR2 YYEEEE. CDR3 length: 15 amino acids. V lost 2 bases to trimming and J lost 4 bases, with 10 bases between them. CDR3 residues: CASSFGTGYNSPLHF. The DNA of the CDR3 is TGTGCCAGCAGCTTCGGGACGGGGTATAATTCACCCCTCCACTTT.

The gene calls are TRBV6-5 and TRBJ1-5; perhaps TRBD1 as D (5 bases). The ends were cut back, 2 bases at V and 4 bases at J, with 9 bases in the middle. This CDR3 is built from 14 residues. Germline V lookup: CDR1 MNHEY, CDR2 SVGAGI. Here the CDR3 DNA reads TGTGCCAGCAGTTACGGGGGAAGGAATCAGCCCCAGCATTTT. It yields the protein CASSYGGRNQPQHF.

CDR3 DNA sequence: TGTGCCAGTGCCGGGGGGTACGAGCAGTACTTC. It encodes CASAGGYEQYF. The chain employs TRBV19 and TRBJ2-5; 7 bases line up with TRBD2. The DNA end is more similar to TRBJ2-7, so the J call may be wrong. CDR1 is LNHDA and CDR2 is SQIVND in the germline V gene (reference sequence). The CDR3 runs to 11 residues.

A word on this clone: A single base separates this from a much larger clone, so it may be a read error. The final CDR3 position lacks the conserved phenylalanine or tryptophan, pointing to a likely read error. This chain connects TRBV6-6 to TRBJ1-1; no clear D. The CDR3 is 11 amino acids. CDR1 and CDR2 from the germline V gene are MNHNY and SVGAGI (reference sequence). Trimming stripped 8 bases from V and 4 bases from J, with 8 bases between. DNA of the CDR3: TGTGCCAGCGACGTGGGCACTGAAGCTTTCCTT. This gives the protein CASDVGTEAFL.

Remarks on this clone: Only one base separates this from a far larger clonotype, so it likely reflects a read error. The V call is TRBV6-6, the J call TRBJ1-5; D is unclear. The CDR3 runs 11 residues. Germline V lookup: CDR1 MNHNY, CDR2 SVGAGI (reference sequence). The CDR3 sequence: CAGSSEQPQHF. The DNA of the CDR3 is TGTGCCGGCAGTTCGGAGCAGCCCCAGCATTTT.

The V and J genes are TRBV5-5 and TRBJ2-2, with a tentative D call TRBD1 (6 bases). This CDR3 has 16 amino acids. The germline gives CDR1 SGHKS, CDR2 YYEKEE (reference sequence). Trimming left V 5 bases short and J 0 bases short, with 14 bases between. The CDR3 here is CASRPRQATNTGELFF. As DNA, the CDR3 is TGTGCCAGCAGGCCCAGACAGGCGACGAACACCGGGGAGCTGTTTTTT.

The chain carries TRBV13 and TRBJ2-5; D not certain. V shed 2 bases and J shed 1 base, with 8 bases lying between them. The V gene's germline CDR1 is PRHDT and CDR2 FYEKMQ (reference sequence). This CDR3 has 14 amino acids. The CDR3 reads CASSLIGLQETQYF. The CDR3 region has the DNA TGTGCCAGCAGCTTAATAGGCCTCCAAGAGACCCAGTACTTC. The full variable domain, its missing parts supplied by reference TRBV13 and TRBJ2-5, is AAGVIQSPRHLIKEKRETATLKCYPIPRHDTVYWYQQGPGQDPQFLISFYEKMQSDKGSIPDRFSAQQFSDYHSELNMSSLELGDSALYFCASSLIGLQETQYFGPGTRLLVL.

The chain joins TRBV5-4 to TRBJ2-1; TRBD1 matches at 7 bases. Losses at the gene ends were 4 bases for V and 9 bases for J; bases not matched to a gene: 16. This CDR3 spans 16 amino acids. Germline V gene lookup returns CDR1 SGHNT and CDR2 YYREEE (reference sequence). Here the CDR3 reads CASSPRALGTAAEQFF. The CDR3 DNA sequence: TGTGCCAGCAGCCCTAGGGCCCTGGGGACAGCAGCTGAGCAGTTCTTC.

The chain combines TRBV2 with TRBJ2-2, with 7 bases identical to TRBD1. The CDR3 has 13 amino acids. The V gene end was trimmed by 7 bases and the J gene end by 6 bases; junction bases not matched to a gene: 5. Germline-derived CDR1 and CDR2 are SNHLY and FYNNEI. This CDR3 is CASTRTGPGELFF. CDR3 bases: TGTGCCAGCACTAGGACAGGCCCCGGGGAGCTGTTTTTT. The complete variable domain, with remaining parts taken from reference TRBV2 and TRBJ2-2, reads EPEVTQTPSHQVTQMGQEVILRCVPISNHLYFYWYRQILGQKVEFLVSFYNNEISEKSEIFDDQFSVERPDGSNFTLKIRSTKLEDSAMYFCASTRTGPGELFFGEGSRLTVL.

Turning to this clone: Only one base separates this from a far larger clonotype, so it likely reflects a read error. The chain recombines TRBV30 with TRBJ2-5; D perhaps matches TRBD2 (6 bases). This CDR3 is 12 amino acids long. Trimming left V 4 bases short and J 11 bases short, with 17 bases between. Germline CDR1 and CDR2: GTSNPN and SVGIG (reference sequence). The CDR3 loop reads CAWNPLGGEQYF. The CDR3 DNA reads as TGTGCCTGGAACCCCCTGGGGGGAGAGCAGTACTTC.

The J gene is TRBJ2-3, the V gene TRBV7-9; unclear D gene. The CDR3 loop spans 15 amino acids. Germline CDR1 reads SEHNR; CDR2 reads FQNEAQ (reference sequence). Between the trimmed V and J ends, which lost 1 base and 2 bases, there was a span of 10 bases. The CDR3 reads CASSLDGRVTDTQYF. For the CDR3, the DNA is TGTGCCAGCAGCTTAGATGGCAGAGTCACAGATACGCAGTATTTT.

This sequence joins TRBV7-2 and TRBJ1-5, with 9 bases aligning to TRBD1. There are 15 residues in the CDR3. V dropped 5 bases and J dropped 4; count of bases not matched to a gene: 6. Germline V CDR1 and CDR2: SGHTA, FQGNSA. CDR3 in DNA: TGTGCCAGCAGCATGACAGGGGGGCGAAATCAGCCCCAGCATTTT. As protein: CASSMTGGRNQPQHF.

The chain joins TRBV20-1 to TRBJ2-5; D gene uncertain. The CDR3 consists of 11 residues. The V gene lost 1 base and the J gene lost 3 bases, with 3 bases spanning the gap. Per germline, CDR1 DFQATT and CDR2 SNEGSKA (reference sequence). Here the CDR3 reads CSARGEETQYF. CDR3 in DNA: TGCAGTGCTAGAGGGGAAGAGACCCAGTACTTC.